These 3 T cell receptor beta chains were all obtained from the same sample, sequenced in a study of cytomegalovirus exposure and HLA in healthy donors. Primers: 60 Vbeta forward and 13 Jbeta reverse. Method: immunoSEQ multiplex PCR; TCRdb's copy keeps in-frame clones and lacks some. The data contain 100,000 to 150,000 clones, about 80% of them seen just once; the ten biggest clones take up 11%. Input material: PBMCs. The receptors were gathered from a man younger than 40 in good health and CMV-seropositive.

The chain recombines TRBV6-5 with TRBJ2-1; a possible D gene is TRBD2 (5 bases). The ends were cut back, 0 bases at V and 0 bases at J, with 9 bases in the middle. Germline loops: CDR1 MNHEY, CDR2 SVGAGI. The CDR3 covers 16 residues. CDR3 protein: CASSYSYRGSYNEQFF. As DNA, the CDR3 is TGTGCCAGCAGTTACTCGTACCGGGGCTCCTACAATGAGCAGTTCTTC.

The gene calls are TRBV7-2 and TRBJ2-5, with a weak D call TRBD2 (5 bases). CDR3 size: 15 residues. Trimming shortened V by 2 bases and J by 5 bases, and 15 bases separated the two germline ends. Germline V gene data show CDR1 as SGHTA and CDR2 as FQGNSA. The CDR3 reads CASSLSGLAWETQYF. CDR3 DNA sequence: TGTGCCAGCAGCTTAAGTGGGTTAGCGTGGGAGACCCAGTACTTC.

The rearrangement joins TRBV28 to TRBJ2-3, with TRBD2 matching 11 bases. The V segment lost 3 bases and the J segment 4 bases; nucleotides outside the gene matches: 6. Looked up from germline, CDR1 is MDHEN and CDR2 is SYDVKM. The CDR3 has 16 amino acids. CDR3 loop: CASSLLLAGGADTQYF. In nucleotides, the CDR3 is TGTGCCAGCAGTTTGTTGCTAGCGGGAGGAGCAGATACGCAGTATTTT.